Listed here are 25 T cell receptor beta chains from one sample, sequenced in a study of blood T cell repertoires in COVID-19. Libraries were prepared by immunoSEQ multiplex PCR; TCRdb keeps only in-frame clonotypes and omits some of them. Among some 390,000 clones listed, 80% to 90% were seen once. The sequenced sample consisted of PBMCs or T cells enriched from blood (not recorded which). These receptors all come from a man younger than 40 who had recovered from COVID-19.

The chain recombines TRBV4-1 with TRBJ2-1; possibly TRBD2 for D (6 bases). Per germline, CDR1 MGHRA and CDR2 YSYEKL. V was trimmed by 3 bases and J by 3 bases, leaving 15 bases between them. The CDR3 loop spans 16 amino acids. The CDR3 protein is CASSQSSSALYNEQFF. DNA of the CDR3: TGCGCCAGCAGCCAGTCGTCTAGCGCCCTCTACAATGAGCAGTTCTTC.

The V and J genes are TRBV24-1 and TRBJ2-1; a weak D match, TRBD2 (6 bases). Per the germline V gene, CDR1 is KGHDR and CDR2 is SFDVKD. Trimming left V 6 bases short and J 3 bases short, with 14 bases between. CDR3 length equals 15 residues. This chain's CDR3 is CATSIGEEGYNEQFF. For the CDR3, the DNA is TGTGCCACCAGTATAGGAGAGGAGGGCTACAATGAGCAGTTCTTC.

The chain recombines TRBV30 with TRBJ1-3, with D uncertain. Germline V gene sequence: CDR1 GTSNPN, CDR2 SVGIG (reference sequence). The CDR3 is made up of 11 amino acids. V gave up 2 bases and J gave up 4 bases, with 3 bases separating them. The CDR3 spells CAWSQGNTIYF. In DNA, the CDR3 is TGTGCCTGGAGTCAAGGAAACACCATATATTTT. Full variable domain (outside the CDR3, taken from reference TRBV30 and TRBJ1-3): SQTIHQWPATLVQPVGSPLSLECTVEGTSNPNLYWYRQAAGRGLQLLFYSVGIGQISSEVPQNLSASRPQDRQFILSSKKLLLSDSGFYLCAWSQGNTIYFGEGSWLTVV.

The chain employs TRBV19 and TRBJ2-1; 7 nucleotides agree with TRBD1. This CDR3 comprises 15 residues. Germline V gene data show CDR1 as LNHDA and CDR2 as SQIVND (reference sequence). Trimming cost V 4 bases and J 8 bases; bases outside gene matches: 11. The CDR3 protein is CASSTSLTGVDEQFF. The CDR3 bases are TGTGCCAGTAGTACCTCTCTCACAGGGGTGGATGAGCAGTTCTTC.

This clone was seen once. The CDR3 is CASSSKGLDSTYNEQFF. In nucleotides, the CDR3 is TGTGCCAGCAGCTCGAAAGGATTGGACAGTACCTACAATGAGCAGTTCTTC. J is TRBJ2-1 and V is TRBV7-8; D is perhaps TRBD1 (6 bases). This CDR3 comprises 17 residues. The germline gives CDR1 SGHVS, CDR2 FQNEAQ. Trimming stripped 4 bases from V and 2 bases from J, with 18 bases between.

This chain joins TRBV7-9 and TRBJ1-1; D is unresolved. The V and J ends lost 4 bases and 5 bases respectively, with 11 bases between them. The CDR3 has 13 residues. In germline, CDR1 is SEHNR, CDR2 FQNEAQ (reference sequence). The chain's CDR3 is CASSSQWRTEAFF. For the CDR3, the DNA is TGTGCCAGCAGCTCCCAGTGGAGGACTGAAGCTTTCTTT.

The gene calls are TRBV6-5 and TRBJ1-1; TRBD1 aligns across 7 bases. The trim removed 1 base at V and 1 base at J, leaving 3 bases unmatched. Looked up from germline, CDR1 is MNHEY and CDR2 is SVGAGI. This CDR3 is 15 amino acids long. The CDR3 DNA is TGTGCCAGCAGTTACTGGACAGGCTGGAACACTGAAGCTTTCTTT. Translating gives CASSYWTGWNTEAFF.

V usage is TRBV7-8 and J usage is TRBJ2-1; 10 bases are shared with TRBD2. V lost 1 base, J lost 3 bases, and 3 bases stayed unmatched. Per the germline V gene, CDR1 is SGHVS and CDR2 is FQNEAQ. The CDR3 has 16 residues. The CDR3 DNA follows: TGTGCCAGCAGCTTAGGAGCGGGAGGGGTCTACAATGAGCAGTTCTTC. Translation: CASSLGAGGVYNEQFF.

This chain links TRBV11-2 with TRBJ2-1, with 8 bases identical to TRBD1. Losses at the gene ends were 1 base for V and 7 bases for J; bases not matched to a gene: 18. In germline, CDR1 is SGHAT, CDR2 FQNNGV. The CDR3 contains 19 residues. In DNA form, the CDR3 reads TGTGCCAGCAGCTTAGGCATTCGGGAAGGCAGGGGGCATCCAAATGAGCAGTTCTTC. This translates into CASSLGIREGRGHPNEQFF.

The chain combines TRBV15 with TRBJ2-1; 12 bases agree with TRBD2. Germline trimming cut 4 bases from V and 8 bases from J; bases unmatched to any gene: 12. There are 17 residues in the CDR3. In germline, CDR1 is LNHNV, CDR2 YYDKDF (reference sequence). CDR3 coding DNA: TGTGCCACCAGCACTGACAGGACTAGCGGGATTATGGATGAGCAGTTCTTC. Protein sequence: CATSTDRTSGIMDEQFF. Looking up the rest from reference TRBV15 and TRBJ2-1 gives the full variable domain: DAMVIQNPRYQVTQFGKPVTLSCSQTLNHNVMYWYQQKSSQAPKLLFHYYDKDFNNEADTPDNFQSRRPNTSFCFLDIRSPGLGDTAMYLCATSTDRTSGIMDEQFFGPGTRLTVL.

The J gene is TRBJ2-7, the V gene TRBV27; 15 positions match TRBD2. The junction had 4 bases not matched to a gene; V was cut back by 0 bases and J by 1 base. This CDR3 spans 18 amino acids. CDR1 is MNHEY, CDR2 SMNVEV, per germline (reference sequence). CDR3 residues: CASSLSSGLAGGSYEQYF. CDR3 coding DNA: TGTGCCAGCAGTTTATCTTCGGGACTAGCGGGAGGTTCCTACGAGCAGTACTTC.

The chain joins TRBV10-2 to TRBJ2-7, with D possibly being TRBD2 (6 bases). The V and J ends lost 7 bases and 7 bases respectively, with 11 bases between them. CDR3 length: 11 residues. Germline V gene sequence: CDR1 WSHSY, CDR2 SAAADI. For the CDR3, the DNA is TGCGCCAGCAATGCGGCGGGGGAGCAGTACTTC. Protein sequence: CASNAAGEQYF.

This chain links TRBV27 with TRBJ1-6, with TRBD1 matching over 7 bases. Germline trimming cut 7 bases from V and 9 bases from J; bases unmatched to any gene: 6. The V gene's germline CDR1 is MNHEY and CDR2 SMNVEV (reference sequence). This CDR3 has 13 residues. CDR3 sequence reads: CASNNRGRSPLHF. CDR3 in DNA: TGTGCCAGCAATAACAGGGGACGTTCACCCCTCCACTTT.

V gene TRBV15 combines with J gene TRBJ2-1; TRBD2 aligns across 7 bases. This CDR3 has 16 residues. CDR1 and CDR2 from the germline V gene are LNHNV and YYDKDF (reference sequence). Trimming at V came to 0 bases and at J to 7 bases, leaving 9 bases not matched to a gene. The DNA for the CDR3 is TGTGCCACCAGCAGAGATCTCAGCGGGATTCGGAATGAGCAGTTCTTC. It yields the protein CATSRDLSGIRNEQFF. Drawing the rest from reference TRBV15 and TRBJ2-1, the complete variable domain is DAMVIQNPRYQVTQFGKPVTLSCSQTLNHNVMYWYQQKSSQAPKLLFHYYDKDFNNEADTPDNFQSRRPNTSFCFLDIRSPGLGDTAMYLCATSRDLSGIRNEQFFGPGTRLTVL.

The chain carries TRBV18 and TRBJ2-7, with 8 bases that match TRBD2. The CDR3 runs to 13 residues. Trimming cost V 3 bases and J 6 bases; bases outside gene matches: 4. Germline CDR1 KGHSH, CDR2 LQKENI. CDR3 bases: TGTGCCAGCTCACCGGGACTAGAAGCCGAGCAGTACTTC. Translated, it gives CASSPGLEAEQYF.

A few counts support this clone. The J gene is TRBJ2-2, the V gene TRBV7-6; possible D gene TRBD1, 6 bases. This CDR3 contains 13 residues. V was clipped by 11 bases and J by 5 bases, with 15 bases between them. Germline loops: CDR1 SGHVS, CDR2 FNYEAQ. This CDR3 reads CASRTVATGELFF. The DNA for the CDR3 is TGTGCCTCCCGGACAGTCGCTACCGGGGAGCTGTTTTTT.

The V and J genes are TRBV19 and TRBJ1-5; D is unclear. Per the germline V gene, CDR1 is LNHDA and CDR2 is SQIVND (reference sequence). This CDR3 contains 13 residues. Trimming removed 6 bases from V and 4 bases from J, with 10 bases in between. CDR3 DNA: TGTGCCAGTAGCACCGGGAAAAATCAGCCCCAGCATTTT. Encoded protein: CASSTGKNQPQHF.

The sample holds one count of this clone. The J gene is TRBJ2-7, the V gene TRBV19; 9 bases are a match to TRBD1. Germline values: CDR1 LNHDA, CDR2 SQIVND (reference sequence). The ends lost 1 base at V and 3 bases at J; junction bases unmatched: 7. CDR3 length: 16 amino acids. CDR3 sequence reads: CASSIAGQGKGYEQYF. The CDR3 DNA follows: TGTGCCAGTAGTATAGCCGGACAGGGGAAAGGCTACGAGCAGTACTTC. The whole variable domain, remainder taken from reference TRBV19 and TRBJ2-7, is DGGITQSPKYLFRKEGQNVTLSCEQNLNHDAMYWYRQDPGQGLRLIYYSQIVNDFQKGDIAEGYSVSREKKESFPLTVTSAQKNPTAFYLCASSIAGQGKGYEQYFGPGTRLTVT.

In nucleotides, the CDR3 is TGTGCCAGCAGTGTCCGGGACAGCTACAATGAGCAGTTCTTC. Its translation is CASSVRDSYNEQFF. This chain connects TRBV27 to TRBJ2-1; the match to TRBD1 covers 7 bases. After removal of 5 bases from V and 3 bases from J, the junction contained 4 bases not matched to a gene. The germline V gene encodes CDR1 MNHEY and CDR2 SMNVEV (reference sequence). This CDR3 is built from 14 residues.

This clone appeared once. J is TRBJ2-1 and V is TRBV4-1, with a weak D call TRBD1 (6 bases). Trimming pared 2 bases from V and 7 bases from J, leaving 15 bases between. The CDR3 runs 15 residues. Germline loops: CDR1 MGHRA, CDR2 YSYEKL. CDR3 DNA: TGCGCCAGCAGCCAAAGGAGCCAACAGGGTAATGAGCAGTTCTTC. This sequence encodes CASSQRSQQGNEQFF.

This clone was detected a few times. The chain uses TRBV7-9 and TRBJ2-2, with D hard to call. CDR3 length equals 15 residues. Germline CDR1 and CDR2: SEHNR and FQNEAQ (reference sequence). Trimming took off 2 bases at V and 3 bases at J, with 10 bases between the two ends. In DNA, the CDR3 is TGTGCCAGCAGCTTATCTTCACTTGACACCGGGGAGCTGTTTTTT. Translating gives CASSLSSLDTGELFF.

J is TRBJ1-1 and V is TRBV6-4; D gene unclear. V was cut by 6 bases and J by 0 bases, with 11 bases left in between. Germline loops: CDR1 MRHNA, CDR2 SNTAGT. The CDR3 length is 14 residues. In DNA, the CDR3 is TGTGCCAGCAGAGCGGGGAGCATGAACACTGAAGCTTTCTTT. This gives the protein CASRAGSMNTEAFF.

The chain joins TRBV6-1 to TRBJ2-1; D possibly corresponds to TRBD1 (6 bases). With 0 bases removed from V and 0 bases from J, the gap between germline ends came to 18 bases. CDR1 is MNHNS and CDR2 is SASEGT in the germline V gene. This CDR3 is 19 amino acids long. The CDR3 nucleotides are TGTGCCAGCAGTGAAGCGGACAGCCTAGCCTCCGGCTCCTACAATGAGCAGTTCTTC. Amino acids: CASSEADSLASGSYNEQFF.

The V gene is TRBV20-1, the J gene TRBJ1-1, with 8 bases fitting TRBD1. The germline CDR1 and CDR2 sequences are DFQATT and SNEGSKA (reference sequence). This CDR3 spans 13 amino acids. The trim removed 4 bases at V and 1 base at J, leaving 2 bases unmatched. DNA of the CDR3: TGCAGTGCTACTGACAGGGGGAACACTGAAGCTTTCTTT. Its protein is CSATDRGNTEAFF.

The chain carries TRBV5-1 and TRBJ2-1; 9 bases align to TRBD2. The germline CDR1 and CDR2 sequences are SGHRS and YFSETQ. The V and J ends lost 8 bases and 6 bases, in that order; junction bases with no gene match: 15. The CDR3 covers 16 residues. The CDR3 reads CASNQPRAGGGNEQFF. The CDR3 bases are TGCGCCAGTAACCAACCACGGGCGGGAGGGGGCAATGAGCAGTTCTTC.